This T cell receptor beta chain was captured by sequencing in a study of blood T cells in healthy people across ages. The CDR3 spans 17 residues. V dropped 0 bases and J dropped 4; count of bases not matched to a gene: 9. CDR1 SNHLY and CDR2 FYNNEI come from the germline V gene. Primers used in a second PCR of roughly 6 to 12 cycles were a sample-barcoded 5' primer and a J-beta primer mix. TCRdb fed the 5' RACE reads into MiXCR, producing one record per CDR3 protein. The top ten hold about 27% of the sample, which has approximately 830,000 distinct CDR3 sequences, roughly 60% seen once. Sample: blood. The TCR originated in a man aged 25 to 40 in good health. The V gene is TRBV2, the J gene TRBJ1-2, with 9 bases identical to TRBD1. CDR3 in amino acids: CASSEARGQGSSYGYTF. As DNA, the CDR3 is TGTGCCAGCAGTGAAGCGCGGGGACAGGGATCCTCCTATGGCTACACCTTC.